Sequencing of this T cell receptor (beta chain) was carried out in a study of human T cells and chemical hapten exposure (TCRdb year 2021). Some background on the complete study: For sensitization, 2% DPC in acetone was applied to a roughly 2 cm by roughly 2 cm area of upper inner arm skin. The mostly female patient cohort included alopecia areata with under or over 50% scalp involvement, alopecia totalis and alopecia universalis. Weekly therapeutic DPC doses were additionally applied to the scalp of patients throughout the approximately 23-week study period. For TCR sequencing, blood came from 25 to 35 alopecia patients at anywhere from one to four time points (pre-sensitization, 2, 6 and 24 weeks). Peripheral blood TCR repertoire changes were tracked in vivo in alopecia patients during primary and secondary sensitization to the hapten diphenylcyclopropenone (DPC). Blood was sampled from patients pre-sensitization (week 0) and at 2, 6 and about 24 weeks after DPC sensitization. Libraries were combined into a pool for sequencing, and differences in TCR yield between samples came mainly from small differences in library volumes within the pool. Patch testing was performed on the upper back with Finn chambers containing 0.01% DPC, and the patch tests were scored after 6 days according to International Contact Dermatitis Research Group standards. The study at large found these results: After repeated subsampling, the strength of the expansion versus patch-test correlation and the threshold at which it became significant changed. Patch test score was positively correlated with the number of PT1 expanded TCRs, with significance at thresholds 8, 16 and 32 but not at 4. Significantly more large CDR3 similarity clusters were formed by expanded TCRs than by pre-sensitization or healthy control sets, consistent with antigen-driven responses. DPC sensitization did not change how many TCRs were above 1 in 1000 frequency, and no evidence was found of alterations in global repertoire structure. Because all patients had alopecia, a presumed autoimmune disease, the immune response of the patients might differ from that of healthy individuals.

V loses 1 base at its end and J loses 5 bases; junction bases beyond the gene matches: 6. The CDR3 runs 16 residues from the cysteine to the phenylalanine. Only the CDR3 portion is preserved as DNA: 48 bases, with reading frame beginning at the first base. The CDR1 and CDR2 encoded by the germline V gene (reference sequence) are LGHDT and YNNKEL. This clonotype turned up a few times. Its binding antigen is unknown. No base quality information exists; no much larger clone differs at one position. Libraries were prepared through RACE. Instrument used: NextSeq 500. During library preparation, unique molecular identifiers were attached to individual cDNA molecules so that TCRs could be counted in a quantitative, reproducible way. For every blood RNA sample, sequencing covered both the TCR alpha and TCR beta chains. For the original study's pipeline: Samples had a median of 95,638 TCRs, with a range from about 23,224 to 750,000. The Decombinator software suite was used to annotate V, J and CDR3 in the TCR reads. To make PS versus PT1 abundance plots, every sample was subsampled to the same number of TCRs (28,000). TCRs were defined as expanded if absent before sensitization and observed at least eight times at the 2-week time point. TCRdb handled the public reads itself, with Q25 trimming in fastp and clone calling in MiXCR, and kept productive beta chains. Every CDR3 protein is listed once, alongside the most common genes and DNA of its rows. These V and J calls rely on TCRdb rather than the paper's analysis. In this sample the table shows some 360,000 distinct CDR3 sequences, roughly 5% of which occur a single time. Jointly, the top ten make up roughly 2.6% of the sample.

The intended sense of this specimen's time point label: pre-sensitization, week 0. The treatment or condition label for this specimen denotes: therapeutic diphenylcyclopropenone sensitization with weekly scalp DPC. At every patch-test visit, the blood draw took place before the patch test was put on. To be eligible, patients had to be aged 18 to 70, diagnosed with alopecia and judged suitable for DPC therapy, while pregnant patients were excluded. Total RNA was extracted from unfractionated whole blood collected in Tempus Blood RNA tubes. This specimen was whole blood, taken in connection with sensitization to the hapten diphenylcyclopropenone (DPC). The chain was built from TRBV3-1 and TRBJ2-1; TRBD2 aligns with 9 central bases. The origin of this receptor is a woman aged 45-65 years with alopecia areata. Some clones in this sample may be carry-over from other donors' samples. CDR3 loop: CASSQVRVAGDNEQFF. The DNA reads TGTGCCAGCAGCCAAGTGAGGGTAGCGGGGGACAATGAGCAGTTCTTC.